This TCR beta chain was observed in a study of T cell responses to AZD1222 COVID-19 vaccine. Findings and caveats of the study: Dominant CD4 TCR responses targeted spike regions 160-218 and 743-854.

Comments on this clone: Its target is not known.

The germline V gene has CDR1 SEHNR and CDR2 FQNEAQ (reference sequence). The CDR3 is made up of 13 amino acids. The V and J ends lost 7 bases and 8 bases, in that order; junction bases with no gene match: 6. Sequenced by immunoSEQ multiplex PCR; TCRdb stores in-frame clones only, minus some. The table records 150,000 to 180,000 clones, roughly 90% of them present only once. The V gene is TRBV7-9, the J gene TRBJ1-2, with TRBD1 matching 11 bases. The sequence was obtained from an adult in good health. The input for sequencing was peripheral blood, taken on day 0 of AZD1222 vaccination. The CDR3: CASIGQGAPGYTF. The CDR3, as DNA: TGTGCCAGCATAGGACAGGGGGCGCCGGGCTACACCTTC.